These 9 T cell receptor beta chains came from one sample sequenced in a study of T cells in women clearing cervical HPV infection. Assay: immunoSEQ multiplex PCR; the TCRdb copy retains only in-frame clones and omits some. With approximately 30,000 clones in the sample, the ten largest clones hold less than 4%. The sequenced material came from blood buffy coat. These receptors were taken from a woman between 18 and 70 years old with a cervical HPV16 infection that either progressed to CIN3+ or cleared (not recorded which).

Turning to this clone: Read data end 3 residues before the CDR3 end; the end is taken from the germline J gene. The chain combines TRBV12-5 with TRBJ2-7, with 7 bases fitting TRBD1. Germline-derived CDR1 and CDR2 are LGHNT and FRNRAP. Trimming at V came to 5 bases and at J to 0 bases, leaving 7 bases not matched to a gene. The CDR3 runs 15 residues. The CDR3 spells CASGAQGVSSYEQYF. Incomplete CDR3 DNA: TGTGCTAGTGGTGCTCAGGGGGTAAGCTCCTACGAG.

As for this clone: The read ends 3 residues early relative to the CDR3; the germline J gene fills the gap. The V gene is TRBV15, the J gene TRBJ1-2; D ambiguous. Germline CDR1 LNHNV, CDR2 YYDKDF (reference sequence). Deletions cut 1 base from V and 4 bases from J, with 7 bases between. This CDR3 has 13 residues. Partial CDR3 DNA: TGTGCCACCAGCAGAGTTAATTTCTATGGC. Its protein is CATSRVNFYG. The whole CDR3 protein reads CATSRVNFYGYTF.

As concerns this clone: The CDR3 end lies 3 residues beyond the end of the read and is filled in from the germline J gene. This rearrangement joins TRBV18 to TRBJ1-2; 7 bases fit TRBD1. The length of the CDR3 is 15 residues. After removal of 0 bases from V and 5 bases from J, the junction contained 6 bases not matched to a gene. CDR1 and CDR2 (germline): KGHSH, LQKENI. The CDR3 here is CASSPPTQGEYGYTF. The sequenced CDR3 bases are TGTGCCAGCTCACCACCGACCCAGGGGGAGTATGGC.

To note about this clone: The read finishes 3 residues shy of the CDR3 end, and the germline J gene is used to complete it. The rearrangement uses TRBV10-3 and TRBJ1-4; D ambiguous. Trimming cost V 11 bases and J 4 bases, with 17 bases left between them. The CDR3 runs 14 residues. Germline V gives CDR1 ENHRY, CDR2 SYGVKD. The CDR3 is CAASPSGVNEKLFF. Partial CDR3 DNA: TGTGCCGCCTCCCCATCAGGAGTTAATGAAAAA.

In the case of this clone: The sequence runs out 3 residues before the end of the CDR3; the remainder is reconstructed from the germline J gene. The V gene is TRBV5-4, the J gene TRBJ2-5; TRBD2 aligns across 9 bases. This CDR3 is built from 13 residues. The germline gives CDR1 SGHNT, CDR2 YYREEE (reference sequence). The V and J ends lost 4 bases and 5 bases, in that order; junction bases with no gene match: 3. The CDR3 reads CASSLSGGETQYF. The CDR3 DNA, read in part, is TGTGCCAGCAGCCTCAGCGGGGGGGAGACC.

On this clone itself: The DNA ends 3 residues before the CDR3 does, and the rest of the CDR3 is filled in from the germline J gene. The chain has TRBV7-2 and TRBJ2-7; D may be TRBD2 (6 bases). CDR1 and CDR2 from the germline V gene are SGHTA and FQGNSA. V lost 5 bases to trimming and J lost 4 bases, with 18 bases between them. CDR3 length: 15 amino acids. CDR3 DNA (partial): TGTGCCAGCAGCCCCTACCTTAGCGGCGATTACGAG. This translates into CASSPYLSGDYE. The whole CDR3 sequence is CASSPYLSGDYEQYF.

As regards this clone: The read halts 3 residues ahead of the CDR3 end, with the missing end drawn from the germline J gene. The rearrangement uses TRBV5-4 and TRBJ2-5; the D gene is possibly TRBD1 (5 bases). Looked up from germline, CDR1 is SGHNT and CDR2 is YYREEE (reference sequence). This CDR3 spans 14 amino acids. V was shortened by 0 bases and J by 4 bases, with 10 bases between the two germline ends. The part of the CDR3 DNA that was read is TGTGCCAGCAGCTTGGCCGATAGGGGAGAGACC. Translating gives CASSLADRGET. The whole CDR3 protein is CASSLADRGETQYF.

A remark on this clone: The CDR3 end lies 3 residues beyond the end of the read and is filled in from the germline J gene. This chain links TRBV19 with TRBJ1-2, with a weak D call TRBD1 (5 bases). This CDR3 contains 16 residues. The V gene's germline CDR1 is LNHDA and CDR2 SQIVND (reference sequence). The CDR3 sequence: CASSVGTSGEKDTYTF. The CDR3 bases that were read are TGTGCCAGTAGTGTCGGGACTAGCGGGGAAAAAGATACC.

As for this clone: With the read ending 3 residues before the CDR3 end, the germline J gene is used to fill in that end. This chain connects TRBV6-1 to TRBJ2-3; 8 bases agree with TRBD2. This CDR3 comprises 16 residues. The V and J ends lost 3 bases and 1 base, in that order; junction bases with no gene match: 6. Germline loops: CDR1 MNHNS, CDR2 SASEGT. The sequenced CDR3 bases are TGTGCCAGCAGTGATTTGGCGGGGGGTCGCACAGATACG. As protein: CASSDLAGGRTDT. The entire CDR3 reads CASSDLAGGRTDTQYF.